Listed below are T cell receptor beta chains from one sample, sequenced in a study of shared clonotypes between healthy human individuals. Sequencing was performed with immunoSEQ multiplex PCR; in TCRdb, only in-frame clones are kept and a portion is missing. The sample contains over a million clones, roughly 74% of which appear only once. Sequenced: memory CD4+ T cells from PBMCs. The receptors derive from a man in his late teens or twenties in good health. Some clones in this sample may be carry-over from other donors' samples. CDR3s include the opening cysteine and the closing phenylalanine or tryptophan. A D gene is named only where the DNA matches it firmly. Clone size is stated in some rows and not others, as once, few, many or a class when expanded.

V gene,clone size,J gene,D gene,CDR3 DNA,CDR3 protein
TRBV9,.,TRBJ2-3,.,TGTGCCAGCAGTGCGAGTCTAGATACGCAGTATTTT,CASSASLDTQYF
TRBV19,.,TRBJ1-2,TRBD1,TGTGCCAGTAGTCCCCCACAGGGGGCATGGTATGGCTACACCTTC,CASSPPQGAWYGYTF
TRBV9,.,TRBJ2-7,.,TGTGCCAGCAGCGTAGAGGGCCAGGAGTGCGAGCAGTACTTC,CASSVEGQECEQYF
TRBV5-4,.,TRBJ1-2,TRBD1,TGTGCCAGCAGCTTGGCAGGGGGCGCCTATGGCTACACCTTC,CASSLAGGAYGYTF
TRBV23-1,.,TRBJ2-4,TRBD1,TGCGCCAGCAGTCAAGAGACAGGGTCGCACATTCAGTACTTC,CASSQETGSHIQYF
TRBV10-3,few,TRBJ1-5,.,TGTGCCATCAGAAGTTCAGGGGACAATCAGCCCCAGCATTTT,CAIRSSGDNQPQHF
TRBV4-1,.,TRBJ2-1,TRBD2,TGCGCCAGCAGCCACCTACGAGGTGGGAGGGCGGGAATAAATGAGCAGTTCTTC,CASSHLRGGRAGINEQFF
TRBV28,.,TRBJ1-1,.,TGTGCCAGCAGTTTGGGGAGGCATGAAGCTTTCTTT,CASSLGRHEAFF
TRBV28,.,TRBJ2-7,.,TGTGCTAGCAGTTCCGGGGGTGTCTACGAGCAGTACTTC,CASSSGGVYEQYF
TRBV19,.,TRBJ2-2,.,TGTGCCAGCCACCGGGACCCGAACACCGGGGAGCTGTTTTTT,CASHRDPNTGELFF
TRBV5-1,once,TRBJ2-3,.,TGCGCCAGCACCCAACAGCAGGGGAGGGCAGATACGCAGTATTTT,CASTQQQGRADTQYF
TRBV10-3,.,TRBJ1-1,TRBD1,TGTGCCACCGGGGACAGGGTAGATACTGAAGCTTTCTTT,CATGDRVDTEAFF
TRBV9,.,TRBJ2-2,TRBD1,TGTGCCAGCACAGCCGGGACAGGTCCCACCGGGGAGCTGTTTTTT,CASTAGTGPTGELFF
TRBV6-5,.,TRBJ2-7,.,TGTGCCAGCAGTTACTCGATTACGGACCACGAGCAGTACTTC,CASSYSITDHEQYF
TRBV6-5,.,TRBJ1-3,TRBD1,TGTGCCAGCAGGCAACAGGGGCTTGCCGGAAACACCATATATTTT,CASRQQGLAGNTIYF
TRBV15,.,TRBJ1-5,.,TGTGCCACCAGCTCATTCAAGGGGGGCGGCCAGCATTTT,CATSSFKGGGQHF
TRBV28,once,TRBJ1-2,.,TGTGCCAGCAGTTCCCCTCGCGGGGTGAAGGACTATGGCTACACCTTC,CASSSPRGVKDYGYTF
TRBV10-2,.,TRBJ2-7,.,TGCGCCAGCAGTGAGATTAGACAACCGCAGTACTTC,CASSEIRQPQYF
TRBV5-6,.,TRBJ2-1,TRBD1,TGTGCCAGCAGCGCGGACAGGGGGCAAGTCTACAATGAGCAGTTCTTC,CASSADRGQVYNEQFF
TRBV5-1,.,TRBJ2-1,.,TGCGCCAGCAGCTTTATCGTGGGAGGAAACAATGAGCAGTTCTTC,CASSFIVGGNNEQFF
TRBV7-8,.,TRBJ2-1,TRBD2,TGTGCCAGCACCGAAGCCGGGACTACCAATGAGCAGTTCTTC,CASTEAGTTNEQFF
TRBV30,.,TRBJ1-1,.,TGTGCCTGGAGTGTCAGGAGAAACACTGAAGCTTTCTTT,CAWSVRRNTEAFF
TRBV5-1,many,TRBJ2-1,TRBD1,TGCGCCAGCAGCGTCCGGGACAGGGCCTCCCTCAATGAGCAGTTCTTC,CASSVRDRASLNEQFF
TRBV7-9,.,TRBJ1-4,TRBD1,TGTGCCAGCAGCTTAACTGGGACAGGGGGCGGTCGGGGTGAAAAACTGTTTTTT,CASSLTGTGGGRGEKLFF
TRBV11-2,.,TRBJ2-1,TRBD2,TGTGCCAGCAGACGACCGGGACTAGCGGATATAAAGCAGTTCTTC,CASRRPGLADIKQFF
TRBV18,.,TRBJ2-3,.,TGTGCCAGCTCACCCACCGAGGAGGATACGCAGTATTTT,CASSPTEEDTQYF
TRBV5-1,.,TRBJ2-3,.,TGCGCCAGCAGCTTGGATCGGGAGTTTTCGGATACGCAGTATTTT,CASSLDREFSDTQYF
TRBV2,.,TRBJ1-5,TRBD1,TGTGCCAGTGACCGGGACAGGGGTCAGCCCCAGCATTTT,CASDRDRGQPQHF
TRBV2,once,TRBJ2-1,TRBD2,TGTGCCAGCAGTGGAGACACGGGGGGAATCAATGAGCAGTTCTTC,CASSGDTGGINEQFF
TRBV27,.,TRBJ2-1,.,TGTGCCAGCAGTAGGACGAGTTACAATGAGCAGTTCTTC,CASSRTSYNEQFF
TRBV29-1,.,TRBJ2-7,.,TGCAGCGCTAATGGAGGCTTCTACTACGAGCAGTACTTC,CSANGGFYYEQYF
TRBV4-3,.,TRBJ1-5,.,TGCGCCAGCAGCCAAGATTGGTTTTCCCCCTATAGCAATCAGCCCCAGCATTTT,CASSQDWFSPYSNQPQHF
TRBV7-2,.,TRBJ1-3,.,TGTGCCAGCAGCCTCCAGGCCCTCCTTCTCTCTGGAAACACCATATATTTT,CASSLQALLLSGNTIYF
TRBV5-1,.,TRBJ2-7,TRBD1,TGCGCCAGCAGCTTGGCCGGACAGGCCTTGTTCTCCTACGAGCAGTACTTC,CASSLAGQALFSYEQYF
TRBV9,.,TRBJ2-5,.,TGTGCCAGCAGCCTTAATACAGGGATGGAGACCCAGTACTTC,CASSLNTGMETQYF
TRBV10-2,.,TRBJ2-4,.,TGCGCCAGCAGTGAGTGGGACCCCAAAGCCAAAAACATTCAGTACTTC,CASSEWDPKAKNIQYF
TRBV30,.,TRBJ1-3,TRBD1,TGTGCCTGCCCGGAGGGTCGGACAGGGGGAGGAAACACCATATATTTT,CACPEGRTGGGNTIYF
TRBV28,.,TRBJ2-1,.,TGTGCCGCCTCGTTATTAAGCGACCACAATGAGCAGTTCTTC,CAASLLSDHNEQFF
TRBV20-1,once,TRBJ2-7,.,TGCAGTGCTAGAGATATCGACGAGCAGTACTTC,CSARDIDEQYF
TRBV4-2,.,TRBJ2-1,TRBD2,TGTGCCAGCAGCCCCGGACTAGCTGACAACAATGAGCAGTTCTTC,CASSPGLADNNEQFF
TRBV7-6,.,TRBJ1-3,.,TGTGCCAGCAGCCAAGGGGGGGAAAACACCATATATTTT,CASSQGGENTIYF
TRBV7-7,.,TRBJ2-5,.,TGTGCCAGCAGCTATGGAGGGGAGGAGAAGACCCAGTACTTC,CASSYGGEEKTQYF
TRBV29-1,.,TRBJ1-2,TRBD1,TGCAGCGTTCGGTCGGGACAGGGTTGGGGTTACACCTTC,CSVRSGQGWGYTF
TRBV13,.,TRBJ2-1,.,TGTGCCAGCAGCCCCCTGGCGAGCCTGGATGAGCAGTTCTTC,CASSPLASLDEQFF
TRBV18,.,TRBJ1-5,TRBD1,TGTGCCAGCTCACCAACACAGGGGAATCAGCCCCAGCATTTT,CASSPTQGNQPQHF
TRBV9,.,TRBJ2-6,.,TGTGCCAGCAGCGAGACCGTCTCTGGGGCCAACGTCCTGACTTTC,CASSETVSGANVLTF
TRBV18,.,TRBJ1-2,.,TGTGCCAGCTCTAGCCAGGGGAATAACTATGGCTACACCTTC,CASSSQGNNYGYTF
TRBV6-5,.,TRBJ1-2,TRBD1,TGTGCCAGCAGCGTCGACAGGGGCTATGGCTACACCTTC,CASSVDRGYGYTF
TRBV25-1,.,TRBJ1-1,.,TGTGCCGGCAGTGCCGAAGGACAGATGAACACTGAAGCTTTCTTT,CAGSAEGQMNTEAFF
TRBV5-4,few,TRBJ2-5,.,TGTGCCAGCAGCCTGGGACCAGCCGGGGAGACCCAGTACTTC,CASSLGPAGETQYF
TRBV29-1,.,TRBJ2-1,.,TGCAGCGTTGTCCACGGGGGCGGGGGTTACAATGAGCAGTTCTTC,CSVVHGGGGYNEQFF
TRBV9,.,TRBJ1-1,.,TGTGCCAGCAGCCTTGAACGACAAGCTTTCTTT,CASSLERQAFF
TRBV11-2,.,TRBJ2-7,.,TGTGCCAGCAGCCCATTCGCGTTAGGGGAGCAGTACTTC,CASSPFALGEQYF
TRBV7-2,.,TRBJ2-5,.,TGTGCCAGCAGCTCACGGGACAACCAAGAGACCCAGTACTTC,CASSSRDNQETQYF
TRBV7-8,many,TRBJ2-5,.,TGTGCCAGCAGCTTATCCGAAAGGTTAGAGACCCAGTACTTC,CASSLSERLETQYF
TRBV7-9,.,TRBJ1-5,.,TGTGCCAGCAGCTCCGTGGGGCAGGGAAAGGGTCAGCCCCAGCATTTT,CASSSVGQGKGQPQHF